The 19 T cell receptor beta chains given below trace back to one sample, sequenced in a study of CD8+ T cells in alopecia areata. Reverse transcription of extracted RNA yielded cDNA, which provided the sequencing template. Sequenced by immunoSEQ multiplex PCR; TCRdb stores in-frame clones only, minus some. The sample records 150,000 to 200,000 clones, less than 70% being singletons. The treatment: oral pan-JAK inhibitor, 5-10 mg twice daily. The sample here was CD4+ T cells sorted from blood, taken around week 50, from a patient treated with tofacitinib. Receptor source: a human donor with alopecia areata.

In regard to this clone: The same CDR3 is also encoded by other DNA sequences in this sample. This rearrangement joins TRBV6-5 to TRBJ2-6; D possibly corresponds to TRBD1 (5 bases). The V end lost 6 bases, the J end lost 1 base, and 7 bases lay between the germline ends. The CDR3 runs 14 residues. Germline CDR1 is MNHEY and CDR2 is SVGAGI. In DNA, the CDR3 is TGTGCCAGCAGAACAGGATCTGGGGCCAACGTCCTGACTTTC. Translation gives CASRTGSGANVLTF.

CDR3 sequence (DNA): TGTGCCAGCAGTGATCAACCAACAGGCACAGATACGCAGTATTTT. Translated, it gives CASSDQPTGTDTQYF. The rearrangement joins TRBV6-1 to TRBJ2-3; D remains unclear. Germline loops: CDR1 MNHNS, CDR2 SASEGT. Trimming took 3 bases from V and 1 from J, leaving 11 bases between them. CDR3 length: 15 residues.

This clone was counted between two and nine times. The CDR3 region has the DNA TGTGCCAGCAGCTGGGGTGACAGGGGGAAGACTTACGAGCAGTACTTC. Amino acids: CASSWGDRGKTYEQYF. V usage is TRBV27 and J usage is TRBJ2-7; TRBD1 matches 9 bases. The CDR3 sequence is 16 residues long. With V trimmed by 6 bases and J by 4 bases, 13 bases remained unmatched. The germline CDR1 and CDR2 sequences are MNHEY and SMNVEV (reference sequence).

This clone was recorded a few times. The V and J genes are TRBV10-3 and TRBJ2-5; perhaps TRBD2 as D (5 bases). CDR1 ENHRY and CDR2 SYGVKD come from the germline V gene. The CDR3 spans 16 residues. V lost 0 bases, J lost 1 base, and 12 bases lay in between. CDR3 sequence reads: CAISESGKGLQETQYF. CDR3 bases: TGTGCCATCAGTGAGTCTGGAAAAGGACTCCAAGAGACCCAGTACTTC.

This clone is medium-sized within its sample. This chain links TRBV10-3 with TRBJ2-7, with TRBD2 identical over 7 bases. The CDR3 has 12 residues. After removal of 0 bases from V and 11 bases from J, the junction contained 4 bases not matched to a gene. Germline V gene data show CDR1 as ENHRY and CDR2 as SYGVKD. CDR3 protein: CAISESGGVEYF. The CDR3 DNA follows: TGTGCCATCAGTGAGTCGGGAGGGGTCGAGTACTTC.

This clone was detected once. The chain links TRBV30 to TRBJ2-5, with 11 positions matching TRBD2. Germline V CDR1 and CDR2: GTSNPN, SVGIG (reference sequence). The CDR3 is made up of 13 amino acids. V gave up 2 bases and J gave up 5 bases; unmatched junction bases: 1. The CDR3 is CAWSRTSGETQYF. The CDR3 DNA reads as TGTGCCTGGAGTCGGACTAGCGGGGAGACCCAGTACTTC.

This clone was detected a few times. The CDR3 loop reads CSVRTRANTQYF. The CDR3 DNA reads as TGCAGCGTCCGGACTAGGGCTAATACGCAGTATTTT. This chain joins TRBV29-1 and TRBJ2-3; 7 bases line up with TRBD2. Germline CDR1 and CDR2: SQVTM and ANQGSEA. J gave up 7 bases and V 6 bases, and 7 bases lay outside the gene matches. This CDR3 spans 12 amino acids.

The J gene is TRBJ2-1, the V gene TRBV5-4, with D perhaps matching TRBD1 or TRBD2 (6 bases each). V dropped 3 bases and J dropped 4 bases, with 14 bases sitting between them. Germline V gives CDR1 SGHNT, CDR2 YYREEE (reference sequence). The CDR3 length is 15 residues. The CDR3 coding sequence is TGTGCCAGCAGCTGGGCGGGACAAGAGTACAATGAGCAGTTCTTC. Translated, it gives CASSWAGQEYNEQFF. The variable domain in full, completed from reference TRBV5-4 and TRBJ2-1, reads ETGVTQSPTHLIKTRGQQVTLRCSSQSGHNTVSWYQQALGQGPQFIFQYYREEENGRGNFPPRFSGLQFPNYSSELNVNALELDDSALYLCASSWAGQEYNEQFFGPGTRLTVL.

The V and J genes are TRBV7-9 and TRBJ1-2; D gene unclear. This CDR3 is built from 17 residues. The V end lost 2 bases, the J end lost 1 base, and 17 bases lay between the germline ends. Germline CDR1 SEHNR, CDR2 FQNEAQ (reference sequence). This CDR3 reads CASSLWLAGWVNYGYTF. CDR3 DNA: TGTGCCAGCAGCTTATGGCTCGCAGGCTGGGTTAACTATGGCTACACCTTC.

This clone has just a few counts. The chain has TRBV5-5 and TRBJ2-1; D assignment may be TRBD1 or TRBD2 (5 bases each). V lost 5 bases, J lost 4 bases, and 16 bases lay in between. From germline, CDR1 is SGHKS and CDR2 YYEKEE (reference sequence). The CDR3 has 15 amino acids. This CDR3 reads CASRALGTAYNEQFF. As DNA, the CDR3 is TGTGCCAGCAGGGCCCTCGGGACCGCTTACAATGAGCAGTTCTTC.

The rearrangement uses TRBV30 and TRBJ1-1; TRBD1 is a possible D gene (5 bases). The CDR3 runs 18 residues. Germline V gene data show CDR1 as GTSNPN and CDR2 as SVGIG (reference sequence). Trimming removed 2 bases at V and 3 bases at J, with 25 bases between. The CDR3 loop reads CAWSLNEPGLRWYTEAFF. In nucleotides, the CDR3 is TGTGCCTGGAGTCTCAACGAGCCGGGACTGAGATGGTACACTGAAGCTTTCTTT.

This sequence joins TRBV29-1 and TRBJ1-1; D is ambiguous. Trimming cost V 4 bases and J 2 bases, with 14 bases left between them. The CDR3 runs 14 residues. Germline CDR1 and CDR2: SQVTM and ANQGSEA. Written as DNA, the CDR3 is TGCAGCGTTGTGAAGGATTACAGCAACACTGAAGCTTTCTTT. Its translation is CSVVKDYSNTEAFF. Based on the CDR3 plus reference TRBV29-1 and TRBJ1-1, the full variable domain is SAVISQKPSRDICQRGTSLTIQCQVDSQVTMMFWYRQQPGQSLTLIATANQGSEATYESGFVIDKFPISRPNLTFSTLTVSNMSPEDSSIYLCSVVKDYSNTEAFFGQGTRLTVV.

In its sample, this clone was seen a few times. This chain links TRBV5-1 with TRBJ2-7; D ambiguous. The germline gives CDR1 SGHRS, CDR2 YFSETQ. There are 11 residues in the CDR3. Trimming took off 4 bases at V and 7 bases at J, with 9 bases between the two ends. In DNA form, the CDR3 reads TGCGCCAGCAGCCCCGAGTGGGAGCAGTACTTC. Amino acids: CASSPEWEQYF.

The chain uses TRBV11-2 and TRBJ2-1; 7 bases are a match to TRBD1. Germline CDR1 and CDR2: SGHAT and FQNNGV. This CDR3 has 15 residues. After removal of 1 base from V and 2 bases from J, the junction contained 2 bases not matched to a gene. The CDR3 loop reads CASSLGQGTYNEQFF. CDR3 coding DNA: TGTGCCAGCAGCTTAGGACAGGGAACCTACAATGAGCAGTTCTTC.

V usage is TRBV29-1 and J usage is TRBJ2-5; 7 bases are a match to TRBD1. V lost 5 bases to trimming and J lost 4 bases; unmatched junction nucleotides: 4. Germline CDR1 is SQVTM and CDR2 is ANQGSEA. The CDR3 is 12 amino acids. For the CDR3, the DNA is TGCAGCGTTATGACAGGGTTAGAGACCCAGTACTTC. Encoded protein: CSVMTGLETQYF. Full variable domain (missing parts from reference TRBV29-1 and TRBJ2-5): SAVISQKPSRDICQRGTSLTIQCQVDSQVTMMFWYRQQPGQSLTLIATANQGSEATYESGFVIDKFPISRPNLTFSTLTVSNMSPEDSSIYLCSVMTGLETQYFGPGTRLLVL.

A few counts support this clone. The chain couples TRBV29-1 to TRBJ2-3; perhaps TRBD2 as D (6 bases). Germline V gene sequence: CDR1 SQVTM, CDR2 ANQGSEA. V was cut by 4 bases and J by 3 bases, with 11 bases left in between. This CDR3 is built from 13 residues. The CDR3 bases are TGCAGCGTTGGCGGGGTCCGAACAGATACGCAGTATTTT. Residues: CSVGGVRTDTQYF.

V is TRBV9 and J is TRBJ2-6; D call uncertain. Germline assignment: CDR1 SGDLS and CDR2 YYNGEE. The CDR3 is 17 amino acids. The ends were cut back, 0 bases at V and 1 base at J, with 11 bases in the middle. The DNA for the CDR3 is TGTGCCAGCAGCGTAGCAGTAGTGGGATCTGGGGCCAACGTCCTGACTTTC. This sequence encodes CASSVAVVGSGANVLTF.

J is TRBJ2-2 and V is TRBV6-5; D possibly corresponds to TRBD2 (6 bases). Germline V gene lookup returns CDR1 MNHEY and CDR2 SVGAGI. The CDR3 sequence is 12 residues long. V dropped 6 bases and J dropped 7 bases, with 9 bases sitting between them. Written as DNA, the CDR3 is TGTGCCAGCAGAGTAGCGGTCGGGGAGCTGTTTTTT. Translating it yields CASRVAVGELFF.

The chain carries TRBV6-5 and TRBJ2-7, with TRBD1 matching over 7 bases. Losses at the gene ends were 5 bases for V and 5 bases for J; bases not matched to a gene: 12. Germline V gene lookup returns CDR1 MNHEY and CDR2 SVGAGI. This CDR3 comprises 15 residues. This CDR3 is CASSATGYDRDEQYF. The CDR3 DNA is TGTGCCAGCAGTGCAACGGGATACGACAGGGACGAGCAGTACTTC.